This TCR beta chain comes out of a study of OX40 agonist ivuxolimab in advanced cancers. Study details: Patients were given ivuxolimab, an antibody that agonizes OX40 (CD134).

Note on this clone: Its antigen is unidentified.

CDR3 size: 13 residues. V lost 2 bases, J lost 8 bases, and 8 bases lay in between. Germline lookup yields CDR1 SGDLS and CDR2 YYNGEE. Using immunoSEQ multiplex PCR, the repertoire was profiled, and TCRdb retains in-frame clones only, with some absent. The table includes 68,000 or so clones, roughly nine tenths detected once. General study points: Relative to CD4+ cells, CD8+ T cells on average had more expanded clones. Both blood CD4+ and CD8+ T cells showed clonal growth by week 6 at 0.1 to 3.0 mg/kg.

Samples were taken at baseline and on day 1 of cycles 4 and 7. The starting material was CD4+ or CD8+ T cells sorted from blood, obtained in a trial of the OX40 agonist ivuxolimab. This chain uses TRBV9 with TRBJ1-6; no reliable D call. The receptor's source is an adult with an advanced solid tumor such as melanoma, head and neck, liver or kidney cancer. CDR3 DNA sequence: TGTGCCAGCAGCGTCGCCCCTGATTCACCCCTCCACTTT. Residues: CASSVAPDSPLHF.